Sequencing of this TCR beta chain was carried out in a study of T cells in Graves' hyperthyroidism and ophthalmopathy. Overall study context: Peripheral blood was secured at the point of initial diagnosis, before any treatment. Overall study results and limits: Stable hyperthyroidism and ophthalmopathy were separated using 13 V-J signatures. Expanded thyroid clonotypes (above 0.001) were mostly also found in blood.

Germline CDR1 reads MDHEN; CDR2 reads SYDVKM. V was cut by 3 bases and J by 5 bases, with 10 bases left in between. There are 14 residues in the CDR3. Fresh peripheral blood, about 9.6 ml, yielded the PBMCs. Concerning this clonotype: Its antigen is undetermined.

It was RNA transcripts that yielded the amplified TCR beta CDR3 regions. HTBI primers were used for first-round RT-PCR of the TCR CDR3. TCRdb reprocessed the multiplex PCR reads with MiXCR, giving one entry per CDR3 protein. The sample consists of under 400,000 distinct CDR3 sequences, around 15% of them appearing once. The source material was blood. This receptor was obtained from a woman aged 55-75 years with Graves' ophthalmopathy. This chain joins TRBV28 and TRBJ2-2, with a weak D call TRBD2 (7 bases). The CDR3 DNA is TGTGCCAGCAGTTTGGGGGGGCAGACCGGGGAGCTGTTTTTT. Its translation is CASSLGGQTGELFF.